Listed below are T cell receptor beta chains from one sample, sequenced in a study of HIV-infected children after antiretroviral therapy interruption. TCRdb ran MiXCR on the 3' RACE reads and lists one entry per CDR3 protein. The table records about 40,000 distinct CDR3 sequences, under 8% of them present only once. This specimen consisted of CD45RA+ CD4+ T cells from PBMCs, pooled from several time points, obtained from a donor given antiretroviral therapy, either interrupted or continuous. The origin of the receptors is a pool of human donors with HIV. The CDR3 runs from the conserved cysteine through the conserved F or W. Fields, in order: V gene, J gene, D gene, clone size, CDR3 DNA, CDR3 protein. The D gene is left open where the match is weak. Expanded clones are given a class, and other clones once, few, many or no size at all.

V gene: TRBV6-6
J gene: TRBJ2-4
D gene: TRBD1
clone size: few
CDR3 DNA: TGTGCCAGCAAGGGACAGGGTGTTCGAGCCAAAAACATTCAGTACTTC
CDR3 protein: CASKGQGVRAKNIQYF

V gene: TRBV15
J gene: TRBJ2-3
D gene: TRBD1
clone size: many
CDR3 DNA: TGTGCTAGCAGTAGACAGGGGAGTGCAGAAACGCTGTATTTT
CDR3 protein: CASSRQGSAETLYF

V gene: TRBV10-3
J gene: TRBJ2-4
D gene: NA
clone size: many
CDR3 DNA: TGTGCCATCAGTGAGAACTTAGCCAAAAACATTCAGTACTTC
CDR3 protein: CAISENLAKNIQYF

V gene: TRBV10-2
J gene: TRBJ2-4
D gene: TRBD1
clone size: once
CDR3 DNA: TGTGCCATCAGTGCAGGGGGTCTAGCCAAAAACATTCAGTACTTC
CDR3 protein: CAISAGGLAKNIQYF

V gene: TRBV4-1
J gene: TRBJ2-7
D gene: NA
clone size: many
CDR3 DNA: TGCGCCAGCAGCCAAGTCCCAAGCGAACCCTACGAGCAGTACTTC
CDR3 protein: CASSQVPSEPYEQYF

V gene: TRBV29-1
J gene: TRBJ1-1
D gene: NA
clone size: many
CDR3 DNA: TGCAGCGTTGGGGCAGGGACGTCCCGGGCTGAAGCTTTCTTT
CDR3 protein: CSVGAGTSRAEAFF

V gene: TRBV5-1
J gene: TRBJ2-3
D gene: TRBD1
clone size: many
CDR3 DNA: TGCGCCAGCAGCATCGGGACAGCGACCACAGATACGCAGTATTTT
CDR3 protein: CASSIGTATTDTQYF

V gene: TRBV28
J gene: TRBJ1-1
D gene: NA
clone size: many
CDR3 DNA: TGTGCCAGCGGGGCTGGGGGTGGTGCTATGAACACTGAAGCTTTCTTT
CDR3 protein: CASGAGGGAMNTEAFF

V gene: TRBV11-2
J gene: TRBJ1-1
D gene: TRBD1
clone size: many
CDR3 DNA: TGTGCCAGCAGCTTCCTTCCAGGGGGCACTGAAGCTTTCTTT
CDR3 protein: CASSFLPGGTEAFF

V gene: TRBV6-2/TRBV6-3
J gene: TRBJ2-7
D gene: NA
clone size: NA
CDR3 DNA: TGTGCCAGCTCTACGACCCGGAGGACCTATGTTTACGAGCAGTACTTC
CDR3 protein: CASSTTRRTYVYEQYF

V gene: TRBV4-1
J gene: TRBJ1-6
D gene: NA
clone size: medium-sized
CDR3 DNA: TGTGCCAGCAGCCAACAAAATTCGCCCCTCTACTTT
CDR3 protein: CASSQQNSPLYF

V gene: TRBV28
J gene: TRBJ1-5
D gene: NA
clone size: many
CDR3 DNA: TGTGCCAGCAGAGCTAACCCTTCTTTCAATCAGCCCCAGCATTTT
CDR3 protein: CASRANPSFNQPQHF

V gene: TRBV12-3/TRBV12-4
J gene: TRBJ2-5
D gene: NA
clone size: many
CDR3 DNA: TGTGCCAGCAGTCGGGACTTCCAAGAGACCCAGTACTTC
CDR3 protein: CASSRDFQETQYF

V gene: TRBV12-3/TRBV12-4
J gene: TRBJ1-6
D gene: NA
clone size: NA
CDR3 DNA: TGTGCCAGCAGTTTTTCAGGGGAGAGTTCACCCCTCCACTTT
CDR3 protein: CASSFSGESSPLHF

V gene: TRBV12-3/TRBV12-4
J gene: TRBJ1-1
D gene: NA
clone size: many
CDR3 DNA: TGTGCCAGCAGTCCTTTTGCGACAGTGAACACTGAAGCTTTCTTT
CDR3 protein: CASSPFATVNTEAFF

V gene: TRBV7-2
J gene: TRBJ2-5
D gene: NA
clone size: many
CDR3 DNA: TGTGCCAGCAGCTCAGGAGTGTACCAAGAGACCCAGTACTTC
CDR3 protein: CASSSGVYQETQYF

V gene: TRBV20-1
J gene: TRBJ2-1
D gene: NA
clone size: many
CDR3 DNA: TGCAGTGCTAGAGTTATGAGCTTCTCCTACAATGAGCAGTTCTTC
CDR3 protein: CSARVMSFSYNEQFF

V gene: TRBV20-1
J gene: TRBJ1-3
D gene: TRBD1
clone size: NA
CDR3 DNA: TGCAGTGCCCCTGGGACAGCCACTGCCCTCGCCTCTGGAAACACCATATATTTT
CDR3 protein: CSAPGTATALASGNTIYF

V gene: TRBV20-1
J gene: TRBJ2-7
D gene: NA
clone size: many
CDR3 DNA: TGCAGTGCTAGGGAAACAGGGAGGGGCAGCGAGCAGTACTTC
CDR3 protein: CSARETGRGSEQYF

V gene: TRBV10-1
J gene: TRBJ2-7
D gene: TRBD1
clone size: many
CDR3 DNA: TGCGCCAGCAGTGAGTTGACAGGGGCCTCCGAGCAGTACTTC
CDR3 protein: CASSELTGASEQYF

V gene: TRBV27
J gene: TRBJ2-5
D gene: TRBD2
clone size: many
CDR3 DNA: TGTGCCAGCAGGGGTAGCGGGATCGGCCAAGAGACCCAGTACTTC
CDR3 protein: CASRGSGIGQETQYF

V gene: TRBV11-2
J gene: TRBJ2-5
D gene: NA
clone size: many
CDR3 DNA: TGTGCCAGCAGCCCAAGGAGTGGGGGAGAGACCCAGTACTTC
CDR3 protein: CASSPRSGGETQYF

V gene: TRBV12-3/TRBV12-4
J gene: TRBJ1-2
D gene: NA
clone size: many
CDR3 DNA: TGTGCCAGCGTCGTCGACAGGACTAATGGCTACACCTTC
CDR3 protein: CASVVDRTNGYTF

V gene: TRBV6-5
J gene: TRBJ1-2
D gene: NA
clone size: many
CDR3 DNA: TGTGCCAGCTTACCCGGGGGGGCGGGGGCCCTCTATGGCTACACCTTC
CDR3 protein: CASLPGGAGALYGYTF

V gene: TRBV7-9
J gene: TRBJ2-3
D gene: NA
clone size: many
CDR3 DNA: TGTGCCAGCAGCCCCCGGAGGGCCAGCACAGATACGCAGTATTTT
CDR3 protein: CASSPRRASTDTQYF

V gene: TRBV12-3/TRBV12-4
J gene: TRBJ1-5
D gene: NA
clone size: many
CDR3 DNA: TGTGCCAGCAGTTTCGGGCAGAATCAGCCCCAGCATTTT
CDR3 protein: CASSFGQNQPQHF

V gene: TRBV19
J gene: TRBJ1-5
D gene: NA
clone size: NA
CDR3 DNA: TGTGCCAGTAGTATAGAGGGCAGGGAAAATCAGCCCCAGCATTTT
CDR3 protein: CASSIEGRENQPQHF

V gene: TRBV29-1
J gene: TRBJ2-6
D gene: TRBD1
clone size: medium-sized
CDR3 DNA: TGCAGCGTCGGGACAGGGGGAACTGGGGCCAACGTCCTGACTTTC
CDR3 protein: CSVGTGGTGANVLTF

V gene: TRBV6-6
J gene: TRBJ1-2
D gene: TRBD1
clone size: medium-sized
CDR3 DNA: TGTGCCAGCAGTGAAGACAGGGGCAACTCCGACTACACCTTC
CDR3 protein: CASSEDRGNSDYTF

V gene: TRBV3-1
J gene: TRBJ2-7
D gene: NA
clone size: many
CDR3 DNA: TGTGCCAGCAGCCGAGGACAGAGCGGGGCCTACGAGCAGTACTTC
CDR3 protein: CASSRGQSGAYEQYF

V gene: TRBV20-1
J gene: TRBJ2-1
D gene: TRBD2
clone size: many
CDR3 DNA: TGCAGTGCTAGGTCCGGGACTAGCGGGAGAATCTTCGATGAGCAGTTCTTC
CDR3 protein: CSARSGTSGRIFDEQFF

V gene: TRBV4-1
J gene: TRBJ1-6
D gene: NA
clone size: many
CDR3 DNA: TGTGCCAGCAGCCACACAGATTCCTATAATTCGCCCCTCTACTTT
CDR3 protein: CASSHTDSYNSPLYF

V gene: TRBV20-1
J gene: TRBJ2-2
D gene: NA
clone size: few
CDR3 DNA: TGCAGTGCCGGCAAGAACACCGGGGAGCTGTTTTTT
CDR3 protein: CSAGKNTGELFF

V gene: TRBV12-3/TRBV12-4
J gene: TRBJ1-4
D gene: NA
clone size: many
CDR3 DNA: TGTGCCAGCAGTCCTCGGGGGACGGCAAATGAAAAACTGTTTTTT
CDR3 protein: CASSPRGTANEKLFF

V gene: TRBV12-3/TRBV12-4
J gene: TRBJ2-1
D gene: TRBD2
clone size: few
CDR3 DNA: TGTGCCAGCAAGATAGGGACTAAGGATGAGCAGTTCTTC
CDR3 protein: CASKIGTKDEQFF

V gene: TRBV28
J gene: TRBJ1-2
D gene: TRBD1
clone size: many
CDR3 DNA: TGTGCCAGCAGTGCCCGGGACAGGGGCGGCTATGGCTACACCTTC
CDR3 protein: CASSARDRGGYGYTF

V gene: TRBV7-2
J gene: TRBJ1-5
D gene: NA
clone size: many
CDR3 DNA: TGTGCCAGCAGCTTAGGTTCGTGGGGTAATAGCAATCAGCCCCAGCATTTT
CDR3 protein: CASSLGSWGNSNQPQHF

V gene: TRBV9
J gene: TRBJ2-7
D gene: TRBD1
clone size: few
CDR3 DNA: TGTGCCAGCAGCGTAGGGGACAGGTCCTACGAGCAGTACTTC
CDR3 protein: CASSVGDRSYEQYF

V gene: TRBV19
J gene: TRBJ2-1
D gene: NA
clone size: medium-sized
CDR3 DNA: TGTGCCAGCAGTATACGACTGGGGGTCTATGCTGAGCAGTTCTTC
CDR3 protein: CASSIRLGVYAEQFF

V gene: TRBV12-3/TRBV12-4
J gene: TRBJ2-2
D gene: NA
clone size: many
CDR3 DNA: TGTGCCAGCAGGGGTAGGGCGGGTACCGGGGAGCTGTTTTTT
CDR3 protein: CASRGRAGTGELFF

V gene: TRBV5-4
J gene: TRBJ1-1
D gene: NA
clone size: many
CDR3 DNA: TGTGCCAGCAGCTTCGGTCAGGGTTCAAGGACTGAAGCTTTCTTT
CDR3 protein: CASSFGQGSRTEAFF

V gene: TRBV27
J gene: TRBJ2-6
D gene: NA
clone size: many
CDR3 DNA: TGTGCCAGCAGTTTAGTACAGGGAATCTCTGGGGCCAACGTCCTGACTTTC
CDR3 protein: CASSLVQGISGANVLTF

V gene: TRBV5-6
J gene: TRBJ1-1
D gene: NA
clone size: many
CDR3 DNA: TGTGCCAGCAGCTTTCGCCGGATGAACACTGAAGCTTTCTTT
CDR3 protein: CASSFRRMNTEAFF

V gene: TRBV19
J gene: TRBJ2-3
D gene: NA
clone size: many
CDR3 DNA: TGTGCCAGTAGTATCCGGGGGGCCGATACGCAGTATTTT
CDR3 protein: CASSIRGADTQYF

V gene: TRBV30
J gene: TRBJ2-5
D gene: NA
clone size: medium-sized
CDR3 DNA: TGTGCCTGGAGGGACTGGGGAGAAGACACCCAGTACTTT
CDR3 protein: CAWRDWGEDTQYF

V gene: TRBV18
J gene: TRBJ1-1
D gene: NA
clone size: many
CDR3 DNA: TGTGCCAGCTCACCAAGGACCCAACCGGCTTTCTTT
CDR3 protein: CASSPRTQPAFF

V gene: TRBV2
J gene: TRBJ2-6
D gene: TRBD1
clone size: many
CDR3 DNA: TGTGCCAGCAGTGAAGCGAGAGTACAGGGGGCAACCAGGGGGGGGGCCAACGTCCTGACTTTC
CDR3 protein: CASSEARVQGATRGGANVLTF

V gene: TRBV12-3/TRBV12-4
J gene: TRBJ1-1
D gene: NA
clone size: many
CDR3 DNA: TGTGCCAGCAGTACCGTTTCCCAGAACACTGAAGCTTTCTTT
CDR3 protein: CASSTVSQNTEAFF

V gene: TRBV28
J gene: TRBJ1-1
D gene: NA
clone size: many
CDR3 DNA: TGTGCCAGCAATTTAGGGACTGGCCGCAGAACTCCTGAAGCTTTCTTT
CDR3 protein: CASNLGTGRRTPEAFF

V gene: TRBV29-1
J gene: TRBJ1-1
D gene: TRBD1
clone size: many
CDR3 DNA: TGCAGCGTGAAAGAGACAGGGGTCGCCTACATGAACACTGAAGCTTTCTTT
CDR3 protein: CSVKETGVAYMNTEAFF

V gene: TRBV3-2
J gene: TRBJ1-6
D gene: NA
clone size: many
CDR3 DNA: TGTGCCAGCAGCCAAGGACAGGCCGGTTCACCCCTCCACTTT
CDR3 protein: CASSQGQAGSPLHF